The 26 T cell receptor beta chains in this list originate from one sample, sequenced in a study of blood T cell repertoires in COVID-19. Generated by immunoSEQ multiplex PCR, the TCRdb table keeps only in-frame clones and is missing some. Here the sample spans roughly 250,000 clones, approximately 87% being singletons. The sample was peripheral blood. These TCRs come from a human donor in a cohort sampled during active COVID-19.

This sequence joins TRBV5-5 and TRBJ1-6; 7 bases map to TRBD1. Germline V gene lookup returns CDR1 SGHKS and CDR2 YYEKEE (reference sequence). This CDR3 is built from 15 residues. V lost 5 bases, J lost 10 bases, and 12 bases stayed unmatched. The CDR3 nucleotides read TGTGCCAGCAGACTCGGCGACAGGGAAGAATCACCCCTCCACTTT. It translates to CASRLGDREESPLHF.

The chain joins TRBV5-4 to TRBJ2-2, with D tentatively TRBD2 (5 bases). The CDR3 sequence is 16 residues long. Trimming left V 4 bases short and J 7 bases short, with 20 bases between. The germline gives CDR1 SGHNT, CDR2 YYREEE (reference sequence). This chain's CDR3 is CASSPRGSRKGGELFF. The CDR3 nucleotides read TGTGCCAGCAGCCCCCGAGGGAGCCGGAAAGGCGGGGAGCTGTTTTTT. The whole variable domain, remainder taken from reference TRBV5-4 and TRBJ2-2, is ETGVTQSPTHLIKTRGQQVTLRCSSQSGHNTVSWYQQALGQGPQFIFQYYREEENGRGNFPPRFSGLQFPNYSSELNVNALELDDSALYLCASSPRGSRKGGELFFGEGSRLTVL.

The chain uses TRBV5-4 and TRBJ1-2, with no clear D. CDR1 and CDR2 (germline): SGHNT, YYREEE (reference sequence). The CDR3 consists of 16 residues. Trimming took off 0 bases at V and 4 bases at J, with 16 bases between the two ends. DNA for the CDR3: TGTGCCAGCAGCTTGGGCAATAGAGGCGACCTCTATGGCTACACCTTC. Residues: CASSLGNRGDLYGYTF.

The chain employs TRBV4-2 and TRBJ2-6; tentatively, D is TRBD2 (6 bases). V was trimmed by 0 bases and J by 7 bases, leaving 16 bases between them. Germline CDR1 and CDR2: LGHNA and YNFKEQ. CDR3 length: 17 residues. CDR3: CASSQDRGTVVANVLTF. The CDR3 DNA reads TGTGCCAGCAGCCAAGATCGGGGGACCGTGGTTGCCAACGTCCTGACTTTC.

The chain is built from TRBV7-2 and TRBJ1-2; D remains ambiguous. CDR3 length: 14 residues. V lost 5 bases to trimming and J lost 2 bases, with 12 bases between them. Germline CDR1 and CDR2: SGHTA and FQGNSA. The CDR3 sequence: CASSPEVRNYGYTF. For the CDR3, the DNA is TGTGCCAGCAGCCCCGAGGTGAGGAACTATGGCTACACCTTC.

This clone was seen just once. This rearrangement joins TRBV5-1 to TRBJ1-2, with 11 bases aligning to TRBD1. Germline V lookup: CDR1 SGHRS, CDR2 YFSETQ. The length of the CDR3 is 17 residues. Trimming at V came to 4 bases and at J to 4 bases, leaving 12 bases not matched to a gene. The CDR3 coding sequence is TGCGCCAGCAGCCTGGGGACAGGGGGGTATATGGTCTATGGCTACACCTTC. Translated, it gives CASSLGTGGYMVYGYTF.

This clone appeared a few times. The chain joins TRBV5-1 to TRBJ1-4; D remains unclear. V gave up 4 bases and J gave up 8 bases, with 21 bases separating them. The CDR3 loop spans 16 amino acids. The germline V gene has CDR1 SGHRS and CDR2 YFSETQ. The CDR3 protein is CASSTRGEPSGEKLFF. For the CDR3, the DNA is TGCGCCAGCAGCACGCGGGGAGAACCTAGCGGCGAAAAACTGTTTTTT. The full variable domain, in which reference TRBV5-1 and TRBJ1-4 provide the parts outside the CDR3, is KAGVTQTPRYLIKTRGQQVTLSCSPISGHRSVSWYQQTPGQGLQFLFEYFSETQRNKGNFPGRFSGRQFSNSRSEMNVSTLELGDSALYLCASSTRGEPSGEKLFFGSGTQLSVL.

The rearrangement links TRBV27 to TRBJ1-2; D possibly corresponds to TRBD1 (5 bases). CDR1 is MNHEY and CDR2 is SMNVEV in the germline V gene (reference sequence). The CDR3 is 15 residues long. Trimming shortened V by 5 bases and J by 2 bases, and 15 bases separated the two germline ends. CDR3 bases: TGTGCCAGCAGTCCCGTAGGGACTTTCAACTATGGCTACACCTTC. The encoded protein is CASSPVGTFNYGYTF.

This chain's CDR3 is CATLDRLNTEAFF. CDR3 in DNA: TGTGCCACCCTTGACAGGCTGAACACTGAAGCTTTCTTT. The chain couples TRBV6-5 to TRBJ1-1, with D possibly being TRBD1 (6 bases). Germline V gives CDR1 MNHEY, CDR2 SVGAGI. Trimming cost V 10 bases and J 0 bases, with 12 bases left between them. The CDR3 is 13 residues long.

This clone was detected only once. The chain joins TRBV5-1 to TRBJ2-5; possible D gene TRBD1, 5 bases. V lost 1 base to trimming and J lost 3 bases, with 16 bases between them. Germline V gene sequence: CDR1 SGHRS, CDR2 YFSETQ. This CDR3 has 16 residues. In nucleotides, the CDR3 is TGCGCCAGCAGCTTGCGGCAGGGCTTTCCCGAAGAGACCCAGTACTTC. Protein: CASSLRQGFPEETQYF.

This clone was recorded a few times. The chain couples TRBV24-1 to TRBJ1-4; D is uncertain. From germline, CDR1 is KGHDR and CDR2 SFDVKD. Trimming removed 3 bases at V and 8 bases at J, with 6 bases between. The CDR3 has 12 amino acids. CDR3 bases: TGTGCCACCAGTGATCGCGGGGAAAAACTGTTTTTT. As protein: CATSDRGEKLFF.

The chain couples TRBV24-1 to TRBJ2-3; no definite D call. This CDR3 has 12 amino acids. Germline-derived CDR1 and CDR2 are KGHDR and SFDVKD. Trimming took 5 bases from V and 1 from J, leaving 3 bases between them. CDR3 region: CATSAGTDTQYF. CDR3 coding DNA: TGTGCCACCAGTGCAGGCACAGATACGCAGTATTTT.

This chain joins TRBV12-3 or TRBV12-4 and TRBJ1-2, with TRBD1 matching over 10 bases. Trimming took 8 bases from V and 6 from J; bases not matched to a gene: 6. CDR3 length equals 13 residues. CDR3 in amino acids: CASRTTGGNGYTF. The CDR3, as DNA: TGTGCCAGCCGGACGACAGGGGGCAATGGCTACACCTTC.

V gene TRBV18 combines with J gene TRBJ1-6, with 8 bases fitting TRBD1. With V trimmed by 0 bases and J by 6 bases, 7 bases remained unmatched. Germline loops: CDR1 KGHSH, CDR2 LQKENI. This CDR3 is built from 17 residues. CDR3 loop: CASSPPRTGRVNSPLHF. In DNA, the CDR3 is TGTGCCAGCTCACCACCCCGGACAGGGAGGGTTAATTCACCCCTCCACTTT.

The chain couples TRBV20-1 to TRBJ2-5; maybe TRBD1 (5 bases). Trimming shortened V by 1 base and J by 11 bases, and 8 bases separated the two germline ends. Germline CDR1 and CDR2: DFQATT and SNEGSKA (reference sequence). This CDR3 has 10 amino acids. CDR3 sequence: CSARGGPQYF. In DNA form, the CDR3 reads TGCAGTGCTAGAGGGGGCCCTCAGTACTTC.

This clone was observed once. The chain carries TRBV5-6 and TRBJ2-3; 13 bases agree with TRBD2. Per germline, CDR1 SGHDT and CDR2 YYEEEE. V shed 2 bases and J 4 bases; nucleotides not matched to a gene: 7. The CDR3 length is 17 residues. The CDR3 protein is CASSFRTSGSLADTQYF. CDR3 DNA sequence: TGTGCCAGCAGCTTCCGGACTAGCGGGAGTTTGGCAGATACGCAGTATTTT.

This sequence joins TRBV7-9 and TRBJ2-3, with 8 positions matching TRBD2. This CDR3 spans 14 amino acids. With 0 bases clipped from V and 8 bases from J, the junction kept 4 bases outside the gene matches. Germline CDR1 and CDR2: SEHNR and FQNEAQ (reference sequence). This CDR3 reads CASSLASGTATQYF. The CDR3 nucleotides are TGTGCCAGCAGCTTAGCTAGCGGGACTGCTACGCAGTATTTT.

Remarks on this clone: The same CDR3 arises from other DNA sequences in this sample as well. The rearrangement links TRBV19 to TRBJ2-3; D may be TRBD2 (5 bases). The CDR3 consists of 15 residues. Germline V lookup: CDR1 LNHDA, CDR2 SQIVND (reference sequence). Deletions cut 4 bases from V and 0 bases from J, with 11 bases between. The CDR3 sequence is CASSTRTGSTDTQYF. The CDR3 DNA sequence: TGTGCCAGTAGTACCAGGACTGGCAGCACAGATACGCAGTATTTT.

CDR3 region: CASSIDLVTSGRDNEQFF. CDR3 coding DNA: TGTGCCAGTAGTATAGATCTGGTCACTAGCGGGAGGGATAATGAGCAGTTCTTC. This chain joins TRBV19 and TRBJ2-1; 13 nucleotides agree with TRBD2. Germline-derived CDR1 and CDR2 are LNHDA and SQIVND (reference sequence). CDR3 length: 18 amino acids. V shed 0 bases, J shed 7 bases, and the junction held 9 bases outside the gene matches.

The rearrangement uses TRBV6-4 and TRBJ1-6, with D perhaps matching TRBD1 (5 bases). The CDR3 covers 15 residues. Germline V lookup: CDR1 MRHNA, CDR2 SNTAGT. Deletions cut 6 bases from V and 7 bases from J, with 16 bases between. The CDR3 DNA sequence: TGTGCCAGCAGCCCTAGTTGGGGGGTCAATTCACCCCTCCACTTT. Translated: CASSPSWGVNSPLHF.

This clone was seen just once. This chain connects TRBV24-1 to TRBJ2-7, with 11 bases fitting TRBD1. This CDR3 has 16 residues. The germline CDR1 and CDR2 sequences are KGHDR and SFDVKD. V gave up 4 bases and J gave up 5 bases; unmatched junction bases: 9. The CDR3 nucleotides are TGTGCCACCAGTGAGGAAAGGACAGGGGGCTTGAACGAGCAGTACTTC. Encoded protein: CATSEERTGGLNEQYF.

The V gene is TRBV7-2, the J gene TRBJ2-7, with a tentative D call TRBD2 (5 bases). V lost 1 base and J lost 5, with 9 bases in between. The CDR3 covers 13 residues. Germline CDR1 reads SGHTA; CDR2 reads FQGNSA. Here the CDR3 DNA reads TGTGCCAGCAGCTTAGTCTGGGGAGACGAGCAGTACTTC. This encodes CASSLVWGDEQYF.

This clone was seen only once. This sequence joins TRBV28 and TRBJ2-5; D not resolved. Germline V lookup: CDR1 MDHEN, CDR2 SYDVKM. Trimming took 6 bases from V and 4 from J, leaving 3 bases between them. The CDR3 spans 10 residues. The CDR3 protein is CASRRETQYF. In DNA form, the CDR3 reads TGTGCCAGCAGGAGAGAGACCCAGTACTTC. The whole variable domain, filled in from reference TRBV28 and TRBJ2-5, reads DVKVTQSSRYLVKRTGEKVFLECVQDMDHENMFWYRQDPGLGLRLIYFSYDVKMKEKGDIPEGYSVSREKKERFSLILESASTNQTSMYLCASRRETQYFGPGTRLLVL.

The gene calls are TRBV6-5 and TRBJ1-4; D is ambiguous. CDR1 and CDR2 from the germline V gene are MNHEY and SVGAGI. This CDR3 is 15 amino acids long. Trimming removed 2 bases from V and 5 bases from J, with 12 bases in between. CDR3 sequence reads: CASSYVPQKNEKLFF. CDR3 nucleotides: TGTGCCAGCAGTTACGTCCCCCAGAAAAATGAAAAACTGTTTTTT.

This clone was observed a single time. The chain joins TRBV3-1 (or the pseudogene TRBV3-2) to TRBJ1-1; 7 nucleotides line up with TRBD1. Germline V lookup: CDR1 LGHDT, CDR2 YNNKEL (reference sequence). V gave up 3 bases and J gave up 5 bases; unmatched junction bases: 6. The CDR3 totals 14 residues. The CDR3 sequence: CASSHRDRGTEAFF. DNA of the CDR3: TGTGCCAGCAGCCATAGGGACAGAGGGACTGAAGCTTTCTTT.

This sequence joins TRBV5-1 and TRBJ2-3; 11 bases align to TRBD2. The germline gives CDR1 SGHRS, CDR2 YFSETQ. V was pared by 1 base and J by 0 bases, with 7 bases of the junction left unmatched. The length of the CDR3 is 18 residues. The CDR3 reads CASSLYTSGGLSTDTQYF. For the CDR3, the DNA is TGCGCCAGCAGCTTGTATACTAGCGGGGGCCTTAGCACAGATACGCAGTATTTT.